This is a list of T cell receptor beta chains from one sample in a study of OX40 agonist ivuxolimab in advanced cancers. The data were produced by immunoSEQ multiplex PCR, yet TCRdb's version contains in-frame clones alone and is incomplete. The profile covers 100,000 to 130,000 clones, with less than 95% appearing a single time and 1.2% taken by the ten largest. This specimen was CD4+ or CD8+ T cells sorted from blood, taken in a trial of the OX40 agonist ivuxolimab. Receptor source: an adult with an advanced solid tumor such as melanoma, head and neck, liver or kidney cancer. Both conserved end residues are part of each CDR3. D genes are given only for firm matches. The listing skips clone size in some rows; elsewhere it reads once, few, many or a size class.

size	V	J	D	DNA	CDR3
once	TRBV5-4	TRBJ1-2	NA	TGTGCCAGCAGGGCGACTACTAACTATGGCTACACCTTC	CASRATTNYGYTF
NA	TRBV5-4	TRBJ2-7	NA	TGTGCCAGCAGCGGCGGAGTCACCCCCAGGTACTTC	CASSGGVTPRYF
NA	TRBV28	TRBJ1-4	TRBD1	TGTGCCAGCAACCTACAGGGGGGTAATGAAAAACTGTTTTTT	CASNLQGGNEKLFF
few	TRBV5-4	TRBJ2-3	TRBD2	TGTGCCAGCAGCTTGAAGACTAGCGAAGATACGCAGTATTTT	CASSLKTSEDTQYF
NA	TRBV2	TRBJ2-7	NA	TGTGCCAGCGATCCTCAGGGGTACGAGCAGTACTTC	CASDPQGYEQYF
NA	TRBV15	TRBJ1-2	NA	TGTGCCACCAGCAGAGCCGAACAGGGTAGCTATGGCTACACCTTC	CATSRAEQGSYGYTF
NA	TRBV13	TRBJ2-4	NA	TGTGCCAGCAGCTTAGTGCGGAGGGAAAACATTCAGTACTTC	CASSLVRRENIQYF
NA	TRBV19	TRBJ1-1	NA	TGTGCCAGTAAGGACAGCTTCATGAACACTGAAGCTTTCTTT	CASKDSFMNTEAFF
NA	TRBV28	TRBJ2-1	TRBD1	TGTGCCAGCACTCACCCGGACAGGACCTACAATGAGCAGTTCTTC	CASTHPDRTYNEQFF
once	TRBV5-1	TRBJ2-2	TRBD2	TGCGCCAGCAGCTTGGCAGCGGGAGTGGTCGGGGAGCTGTTTTTT	CASSLAAGVVGELFF
few	TRBV2	TRBJ1-5	NA	TGTGCCAGCTCCAAGAATAGCAATCAGCCCCAGCATTTT	CASSKNSNQPQHF
NA	TRBV13	TRBJ2-5	NA	TGTGCCAGCAGCTGGGACAAGAAAAAAGAGACCCAGTACTTC	CASSWDKKKETQYF
NA	TRBV7-9	TRBJ2-1	TRBD1	TGTGCCAGCAGCACCGCCGGGACAGTAATCCCTGAGCAGTTCTTC	CASSTAGTVIPEQFF
NA	TRBV20-1	TRBJ1-2	NA	TGCAGTGCTAGTCCTGGGGCTGGCTACACCTTC	CSASPGAGYTF
NA	TRBV7-9	TRBJ1-2	TRBD1	TGTGCCAGCAGCGTAACAGGGGGCGAAGGCTACACCTTC	CASSVTGGEGYTF
NA	TRBV28	TRBJ1-1	TRBD1	TGTGCCAGCAGGCCGGACAGGATGAACACTGAAGCTTTCTTT	CASRPDRMNTEAFF
NA	TRBV28	TRBJ1-2	NA	TGTGCCAGCAGTTTTGAGGGGAACTATGGCTACACCTTC	CASSFEGNYGYTF
NA	TRBV10-3	TRBJ2-2	TRBD1	TGTGCCGTGGGGACAGGGAGGACCGGGGAGCTGTTTTTT	CAVGTGRTGELFF
NA	TRBV5-3	TRBJ1-5	NA	TGTGCCAGAAGCGTTGGCCCAGGGCGGAATCAGCCCCAGCATTTT	CARSVGPGRNQPQHF
NA	TRBV15	TRBJ1-1	NA	TGTGCCACCAGCTCCAGGTCCAGGGGTGAAGCTTTCTTT	CATSSRSRGEAFF
NA	TRBV7-9	TRBJ1-4	NA	TGTGCCAGCAGCCCCGGGTCCGCAACTAATGAAAAACTGTTTTTT	CASSPGSATNEKLFF
NA	TRBV5-1	TRBJ2-5	NA	TGCGCCAGCAGCCTGACGGGGATTTACCAAGAGACCCAGTACTTC	CASSLTGIYQETQYF
NA	TRBV5-4	TRBJ2-2	TRBD1	TGTGCCAGCAGCCTGGAGGACAGGGCCGGGGAGCTGTTTTTT	CASSLEDRAGELFF
NA	TRBV7-2	TRBJ2-7	TRBD1	TGTGCCAGCAGCGTAGACAGGGTGGACGAGCAGTACTTC	CASSVDRVDEQYF
NA	TRBV5-1	TRBJ2-3	TRBD2	TGCGCCAGCAGCTTGCCGGCTAGCGGGAGGAGAACAGATACGCAGTATTTT	CASSLPASGRRTDTQYF
NA	TRBV9	TRBJ2-1	NA	TGTGCCAGCAGCGTAGGTGGTGGAACTAATGAGCAGTTCTTC	CASSVGGGTNEQFF
once	TRBV18	TRBJ1-5	TRBD1	TGTGCCAGCTCACCAGCGACAGGGGACCAGCCCCAGCATTTT	CASSPATGDQPQHF
once	TRBV25-1	TRBJ2-1	NA	TGTGCCAGCAGTGAATACGGTCAGGGCACCTACAATGAGCAGTTCTTC	CASSEYGQGTYNEQFF
NA	TRBV6-5	TRBJ2-3	NA	TGTGCCAGCAGTCCGCCAGGATCAGATACGCAGTATTTT	CASSPPGSDTQYF
NA	TRBV6-4	TRBJ1-5	NA	TGTGCCAGCAGTGAGGGGAATAGCAATCAGCCCCAGCATTTT	CASSEGNSNQPQHF
NA	TRBV11-3	TRBJ1-6	TRBD1	TGTGCCAGCAGCTTAGCGGGACAGGGGAATTCACCCCTCCACTTT	CASSLAGQGNSPLHF
NA	TRBV5-1	TRBJ2-3	NA	TGCGCCAGCAGCTTGCCGGGCACAGATACGCAGTATTTT	CASSLPGTDTQYF
NA	TRBV30	TRBJ1-4	TRBD1	TGTGCCTCTCGACAGGGGGGGAATGAAAAACTGTTTTTT	CASRQGGNEKLFF
few	TRBV5-1	TRBJ2-7	NA	TGCGCCAGCAGCGCACAGGGCGAGCAGTACTTC	CASSAQGEQYF
NA	TRBV5-1	TRBJ2-5	NA	TGCGCCAGCAGCTCCCTCCAAGAGACCCAGTACTTC	CASSSLQETQYF
NA	TRBV6-5	TRBJ1-3	TRBD1	TGTGCCAGCAGTTCCCGGACAGGGGCTGGAAACACCATATATTTT	CASSSRTGAGNTIYF
NA	TRBV28	TRBJ1-5	NA	TGTGCCAGCAGCCTAAGTGGGGGGGCCCAGCATTTT	CASSLSGGAQHF
once	TRBV27	TRBJ2-2	NA	TGTGCCAGCAGTTTGCCAGGGAACACCGGGGAGCTGTTTTTT	CASSLPGNTGELFF
NA	TRBV19	TRBJ2-7	NA	TGTGCCAGTAGTAGCGGCTTATTCTACGAGCAGTACTTC	CASSSGLFYEQYF
NA	TRBV21-1	TRBJ2-1	NA	TGTGCCAGCAGCAAACTAGCGGGACCCTACCAAAACAATGAGCAGTTCTTC	CASSKLAGPYQNNEQFF
NA	TRBV6-5	TRBJ1-5	TRBD1	TGTGCCAGCAGGGGACAGGGGGCGACTAATCAGCCCCAGCATTTT	CASRGQGATNQPQHF
NA	TRBV19	TRBJ1-4	NA	TGTGCCAGTAAGAAGGGGGGGTATGAAAAACTGTTTTTT	CASKKGGYEKLFF
NA	TRBV7-2	TRBJ2-4	NA	TGTGCCAGCAGCGCGGCGCGGGTGGACATTCAGTACTTC	CASSAARVDIQYF
NA	TRBV5-1	TRBJ2-5	NA	TGCGCCAGCAGCCCCCGAGGGGGGCCGTGGGAGACCCAGTACTTC	CASSPRGGPWETQYF
NA	TRBV9	TRBJ2-7	TRBD1	TGTGCCAGCAGCGTGAATCGACAGGGGGTCGACGAGCAGTACTTC	CASSVNRQGVDEQYF
NA	TRBV19	TRBJ2-1	NA	TGTGCCAGTACCACACCCCACCTTTCCTACAATGAGCAGTTCTTC	CASTTPHLSYNEQFF
NA	TRBV7-9	TRBJ2-5	NA	TGTGCCAGCAGCGGCGGACGGGCCACGTACCAAGAGACCCAGTACTTC	CASSGGRATYQETQYF
NA	TRBV6-5	TRBJ2-4	NA	TGTGCCAGCAGTTACAGGGGCGATGGAGCCAAAAACATTCAGTACTTC	CASSYRGDGAKNIQYF
NA	TRBV4-3	TRBJ1-2	TRBD1	TGCGCCAGCAGCCTAGACAGGGACTATGGCTACACCTTC	CASSLDRDYGYTF
NA	TRBV6-6	TRBJ2-7	NA	TGTGCCAGCAGTCCCCCTAGCGGAGGGGGATACGAGCAGTACTTC	CASSPPSGGGYEQYF
once	TRBV7-3	TRBJ2-7	NA	TGTGCCAGCAGCTCTCTCGGACAGTCCTACGAGCAGTACTTC	CASSSLGQSYEQYF
NA	TRBV6-5	TRBJ1-6	NA	TGTGCCAGCAGTTCCGCCGGGACACATAATTCACCCCTCCACTTT	CASSSAGTHNSPLHF
NA	TRBV5-6	TRBJ1-2	NA	TGTGCCAGCAGCTTGGATTCAGGCTATGGCTACACCTTC	CASSLDSGYGYTF
few	TRBV27	TRBJ2-7	TRBD2	TGTGCCAGCAGTTACGGGACTAGCGGGAGCGGTGAGCAGTACTTC	CASSYGTSGSGEQYF
once	TRBV6-1	TRBJ2-2	NA	TGTGCCAGCAGTGGGGTTTTGTGGACGGCCGGGGAGCTGTTTTTT	CASSGVLWTAGELFF